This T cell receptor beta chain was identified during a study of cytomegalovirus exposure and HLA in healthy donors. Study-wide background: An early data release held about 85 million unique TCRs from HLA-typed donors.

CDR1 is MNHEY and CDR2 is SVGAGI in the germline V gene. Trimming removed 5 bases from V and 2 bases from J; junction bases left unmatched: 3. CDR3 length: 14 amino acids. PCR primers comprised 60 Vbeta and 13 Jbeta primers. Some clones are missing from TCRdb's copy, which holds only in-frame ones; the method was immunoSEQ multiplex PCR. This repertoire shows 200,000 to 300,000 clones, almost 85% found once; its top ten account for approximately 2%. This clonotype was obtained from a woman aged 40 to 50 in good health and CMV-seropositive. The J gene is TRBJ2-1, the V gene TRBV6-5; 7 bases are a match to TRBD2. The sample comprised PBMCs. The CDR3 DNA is TGTGCCAGCAGTGTCGGACTAGCCTACAATGAGCAGTTCTTC. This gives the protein CASSVGLAYNEQFF.